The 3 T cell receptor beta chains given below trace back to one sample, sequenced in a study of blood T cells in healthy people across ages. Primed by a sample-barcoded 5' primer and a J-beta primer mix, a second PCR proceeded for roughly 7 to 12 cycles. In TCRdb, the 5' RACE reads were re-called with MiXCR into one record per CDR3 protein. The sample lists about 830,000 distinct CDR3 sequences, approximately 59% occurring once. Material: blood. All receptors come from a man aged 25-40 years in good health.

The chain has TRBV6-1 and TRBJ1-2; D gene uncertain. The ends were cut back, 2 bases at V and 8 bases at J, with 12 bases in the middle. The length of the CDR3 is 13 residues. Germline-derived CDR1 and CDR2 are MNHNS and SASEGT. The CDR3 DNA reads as TGTGCCAGCAGTGAACACTTCCGGGTGGGCTACACCTTC. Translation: CASSEHFRVGYTF.

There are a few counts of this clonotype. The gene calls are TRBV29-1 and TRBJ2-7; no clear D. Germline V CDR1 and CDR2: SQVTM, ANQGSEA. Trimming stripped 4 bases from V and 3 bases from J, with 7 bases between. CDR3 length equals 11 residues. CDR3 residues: CSVAQGYEQYF. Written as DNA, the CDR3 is TGCAGCGTTGCCCAAGGCTACGAGCAGTACTTC.

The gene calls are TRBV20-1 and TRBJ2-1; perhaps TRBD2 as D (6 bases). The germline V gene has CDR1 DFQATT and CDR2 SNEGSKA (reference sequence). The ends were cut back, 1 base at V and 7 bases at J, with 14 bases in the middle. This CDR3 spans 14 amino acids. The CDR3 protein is CSARAGLETNEQFF. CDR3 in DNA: TGCAGTGCTAGAGCGGGACTCGAGACAAATGAGCAGTTCTTC.